Below, 24 T cell receptor beta chains from the same sample are listed, as sequenced in a study of PD-L1 blockade in urothelial cancer. The data were produced by immunoSEQ multiplex PCR, yet TCRdb's version contains in-frame clones alone and is incomplete. The sample carries about 72,000 clones, 84% recorded once. The sample here was PBMCs, taken around atezolizumab (anti-PD-L1) treatment. The receptors shown here come from a man between 65 and 85 years old with urothelial cancer.

CDR3 nucleotides: TGTGCCACCGGTCAAGACAGTAACTATGGCTACACCTTC. Its translation: CATGQDSNYGYTF. The chain links TRBV15 to TRBJ1-2; D possibly corresponds to TRBD1 (5 bases). Germline assignment: CDR1 LNHNV and CDR2 YYDKDF (reference sequence). The CDR3 loop spans 13 amino acids. The germline V and J ends were trimmed by 8 bases and 1 base, with 11 bases remaining between them.

V is TRBV6-1 and J is TRBJ1-5; a weak D match, TRBD1 (5 bases). This CDR3 spans 17 amino acids. Germline CDR1 MNHNS, CDR2 SASEGT. Deletions cut 1 base from V and 9 bases from J, with 22 bases between. CDR3 sequence (DNA): TGTGCCAGCAGTGAAGGGGGGGTCTGGATGGCGCTCGGGCCCCAGCATTTT. This encodes CASSEGGVWMALGPQHF.

Ten or more counts support this clone. V is TRBV27 and J is TRBJ1-5; TRBD1 matches 7 bases. The CDR3 runs 14 residues. The ends lost 5 bases at V and 4 bases at J; junction bases unmatched: 5. Per germline, CDR1 MNHEY and CDR2 SMNVEV (reference sequence). CDR3 sequence: CASSINRGNQPQHF. Here the CDR3 DNA reads TGTGCCAGCAGTATCAACAGGGGAAATCAGCCCCAGCATTTT.

The V call is TRBV19, the J call TRBJ2-3, with unresolved D. CDR1 and CDR2 (germline): LNHDA, SQIVND (reference sequence). Trimming took off 9 bases at V and 6 bases at J, with 13 bases between the two ends. The CDR3 runs to 12 residues. In DNA form, the CDR3 reads TGTGCCAGCCGACTGTCTGGGGATACGCAGTATTTT. Translated: CASRLSGDTQYF.

V is TRBV9 and J is TRBJ2-1; 14 positions match TRBD2. The CDR3 spans 15 residues. V lost 4 bases to trimming and J lost 7 bases; unmatched junction nucleotides: 4. Germline V gene lookup returns CDR1 SGDLS and CDR2 YYNGEE. The CDR3 coding sequence is TGTGCCAGCAGCCGGACTAGCGGGAGGTCAAATGAGCAGTTCTTC. This encodes CASSRTSGRSNEQFF.

A single count supports this clone. The chain uses TRBV18 and TRBJ2-7; 8 bases line up with TRBD1. Germline V gives CDR1 KGHSH, CDR2 LQKENI. Germline trimming cut 4 bases from V and 2 bases from J; bases unmatched to any gene: 7. CDR3 length: 15 residues. CDR3 nucleotide sequence: TGTGCCAGCTCACTGACGACAGGGGCAACCTACGAGCAGTACTTC. Translation: CASSLTTGATYEQYF.

This clone was detected once. The V gene is TRBV5-1, the J gene TRBJ2-1; 7 bases agree with TRBD2. After removal of 0 bases from V and 9 bases from J, the junction contained 9 bases not matched to a gene. Per the germline V gene, CDR1 is SGHRS and CDR2 is YFSETQ. This CDR3 is 15 amino acids long. CDR3 region: CASSLGAGRGSEQFF. The CDR3 nucleotides are TGCGCCAGCAGCTTGGGGGCTGGGCGGGGGAGTGAGCAGTTCTTC.

The chain has TRBV6-5 and TRBJ1-1; no clear D gene. CDR1 MNHEY and CDR2 SVGAGI come from the germline V gene. The length of the CDR3 is 13 residues. V lost 6 bases, J lost 1 base, and 9 bases lay in between. CDR3 nucleotide sequence: TGTGCCAGCAGCTTAAACTGGAACACTGAAGCTTTCTTT. Residues: CASSLNWNTEAFF.

The V gene is TRBV28, the J gene TRBJ2-7, with D unclear. The CDR3 has 12 residues. The germline gives CDR1 MDHEN, CDR2 SYDVKM. The germline V and J ends were trimmed by 5 bases and 0 bases, with 5 bases remaining between them. CDR3 sequence (DNA): TGTGCCAGCAGTCCGTACTCCTACGAGCAGTACTTC. Its protein product is CASSPYSYEQYF. Full variable domain (missing parts from reference TRBV28 and TRBJ2-7): DVKVTQSSRYLVKRTGEKVFLECVQDMDHENMFWYRQDPGLGLRLIYFSYDVKMKEKGDIPEGYSVSREKKERFSLILESASTNQTSMYLCASSPYSYEQYFGPGTRLTVT.

The count of this clone is one. The chain couples TRBV5-4 to TRBJ2-1, with TRBD2 matching over 9 bases. V trimming: 4 bases; J trimming: 4 bases; junction bases outside the gene matches: 9. The CDR3 has 16 amino acids. Germline values: CDR1 SGHNT, CDR2 YYREEE (reference sequence). The CDR3 reads CASSVSLAGNYNEQFF. CDR3 DNA: TGTGCCAGCAGCGTAAGCCTAGCGGGAAATTACAATGAGCAGTTCTTC. Full variable domain (missing parts from reference TRBV5-4 and TRBJ2-1): ETGVTQSPTHLIKTRGQQVTLRCSSQSGHNTVSWYQQALGQGPQFIFQYYREEENGRGNFPPRFSGLQFPNYSSELNVNALELDDSALYLCASSVSLAGNYNEQFFGPGTRLTVL.

The gene calls are TRBV7-9 and TRBJ2-1; perhaps TRBD2 as D (6 bases). Germline V gene sequence: CDR1 SEHNR, CDR2 FQNEAQ (reference sequence). This CDR3 has 15 amino acids. V dropped 5 bases and J dropped 1 base, with 12 bases sitting between them. The CDR3 here is CASSESGLSYNEQFF. CDR3 DNA: TGTGCCAGCAGCGAGAGCGGGTTATCCTACAATGAGCAGTTCTTC.

Only one count was recorded for this clone. The V and J genes are TRBV11-1 and TRBJ2-7; no clear D. The CDR3 contains 13 residues. Per the germline V gene, CDR1 is SGHAT and CDR2 is FQDESV (reference sequence). Trimming shortened V by 2 bases and J by 6 bases, and 11 bases separated the two germline ends. The CDR3: CASSLQLGREQYF. The CDR3 DNA follows: TGTGCCAGCAGCTTACAACTCGGTCGCGAGCAGTACTTC.

This rearrangement joins TRBV28 to TRBJ2-3, with 7 bases fitting TRBD2. Germline V gives CDR1 MDHEN, CDR2 SYDVKM. V lost 4 bases, J lost 1 base, and 8 bases stayed unmatched. The CDR3 is made up of 16 amino acids. CDR3 region: CASSSSASGRTDTQYF. The CDR3 DNA follows: TGTGCCAGCAGTTCCTCCGCTAGCGGACGCACAGATACGCAGTATTTT.

The chain carries TRBV30 and TRBJ2-7, with D possibly matching TRBD1 (5 bases). There are 15 residues in the CDR3. The germline V gene has CDR1 GTSNPN and CDR2 SVGIG (reference sequence). Trimming removed 7 bases from V and 2 bases from J, with 21 bases in between. The CDR3 loop reads CASDRKDPGPYEQYF. The CDR3 DNA sequence: TGTGCCTCGGATCGTAAAGACCCAGGGCCCTACGAGCAGTACTTC.

The J gene is TRBJ2-7, the V gene TRBV28; 10 bases align to TRBD2. The CDR3 consists of 13 residues. V shed 6 bases and J 2 bases; nucleotides not matched to a gene: 1. CDR1 is MDHEN and CDR2 is SYDVKM in the germline V gene. The CDR3 DNA sequence: TGTGCCAGCAGAACTAGCGGGGCCTACGAGCAGTACTTC. This translates into CASRTSGAYEQYF.

The CDR3 sequence: CASSKAGRTIRGGYEQYF. The CDR3 DNA follows: TGTGCCAGCAGCAAAGCAGGCAGGACTATTCGGGGGGGGTACGAGCAGTACTTC. This chain links TRBV21-1 with TRBJ2-7; the DNA was not used to check the table's D call, TRBD2. TRBV21-1 is listed as a pseudogene. CDR3 size: 18 residues.

This chain uses TRBV4-1 with TRBJ2-5; D not certain. CDR1 and CDR2 (germline): MGHRA, YSYEKL. This CDR3 is 14 amino acids long. Deletions cut 1 base from V and 10 bases from J, with 16 bases between. The CDR3 loop is CASSQGGLSVIQYF. Here the CDR3 DNA reads TGCGCCAGCAGCCAAGGAGGCCTTAGTGTGATCCAGTACTTC.

This clone was observed once. The V gene is TRBV9, the J gene TRBJ2-1; TRBD2 matches at 14 bases. Unmatched junction bases numbered 2, after V lost 3 bases and J lost 0 bases. This CDR3 is 17 amino acids long. The V gene's germline CDR1 is SGDLS and CDR2 YYNGEE. The CDR3 is CASSETSGRVSYNEQFF. For the CDR3, the DNA is TGTGCCAGCAGCGAGACTAGCGGGAGGGTCTCCTACAATGAGCAGTTCTTC.

CDR3 coding DNA: TGTGCCAGCAGCGCGGACAGGGGTGTAGGGGATACGCAGTATTTT. It yields the protein CASSADRGVGDTQYF. The chain has TRBV7-3 and TRBJ2-3; TRBD1 agrees at 9 bases. This CDR3 has 15 residues. The V and J ends lost 5 bases and 6 bases, in that order; junction bases with no gene match: 9. Germline assignment: CDR1 SGHTA and CDR2 FQGTGA.

The chain combines TRBV5-1 with TRBJ2-7; D remains ambiguous. In germline, CDR1 is SGHRS, CDR2 YFSETQ. V gave up 4 bases and J gave up 4 bases, with 15 bases separating them. CDR3 length equals 14 residues. DNA of the CDR3: TGCGCCAGCAGCACAGACCATAATAAATACGAGCAGTACTTC. It yields the protein CASSTDHNKYEQYF. The full variable domain, with the rest looked up from reference TRBV5-1 and TRBJ2-7, is KAGVTQTPRYLIKTRGQQVTLSCSPISGHRSVSWYQQTPGQGLQFLFEYFSETQRNKGNFPGRFSGRQFSNSRSEMNVSTLELGDSALYLCASSTDHNKYEQYFGPGTRLTVT.

The CDR3 coding sequence is TGCGCCAGCAGCCTCGGGAAGGGACAAATCTCTGGAAACACCATATATTTT. As protein: CASSLGKGQISGNTIYF. This chain uses TRBV5-1 with TRBJ1-3, with TRBD1 as a possible D gene (6 bases). Germline assignment: CDR1 SGHRS and CDR2 YFSETQ. V was cut by 4 bases and J by 0 bases, with 17 bases left in between. The CDR3 totals 17 residues.

This chain links TRBV29-1 with TRBJ2-7, with D maybe TRBD1 (6 bases). The CDR3 sequence is 14 residues long. The V and J ends lost 6 bases and 5 bases respectively, with 20 bases between them. Germline V gene sequence: CDR1 SQVTM, CDR2 ANQGSEA. The chain's CDR3 is CSVGLNRVGHEQYF. The CDR3 bases are TGCAGCGTCGGTTTAAACAGGGTTGGGCACGAGCAGTACTTC.

The V gene is TRBV27, the J gene TRBJ2-1, with TRBD2 matching over 7 bases. Germline V CDR1 and CDR2: MNHEY, SMNVEV (reference sequence). This CDR3 region has 16 residues. The junction had 12 bases not matched to a gene; V was cut back by 3 bases and J by 7 bases. Written as DNA, the CDR3 is TGTGCCAGCAGTTTTATAACGGGAGGCATAGCGAATGAGCAGTTCTTC. Encoded protein: CASSFITGGIANEQFF.

The sample holds one count of this clone. The V and J genes are TRBV19 and TRBJ2-2, with 14 bases that match TRBD2. V gave up 5 bases and J gave up 5 bases; unmatched junction bases: 13. CDR1 is LNHDA and CDR2 is SQIVND in the germline V gene (reference sequence). The CDR3 spans 19 residues. CDR3 bases: TGTGCCAGTAGTCTAATGGGACTAGCGGGAGACCGGGAAACCGGGGAGCTGTTTTTT. Protein product: CASSLMGLAGDRETGELFF.